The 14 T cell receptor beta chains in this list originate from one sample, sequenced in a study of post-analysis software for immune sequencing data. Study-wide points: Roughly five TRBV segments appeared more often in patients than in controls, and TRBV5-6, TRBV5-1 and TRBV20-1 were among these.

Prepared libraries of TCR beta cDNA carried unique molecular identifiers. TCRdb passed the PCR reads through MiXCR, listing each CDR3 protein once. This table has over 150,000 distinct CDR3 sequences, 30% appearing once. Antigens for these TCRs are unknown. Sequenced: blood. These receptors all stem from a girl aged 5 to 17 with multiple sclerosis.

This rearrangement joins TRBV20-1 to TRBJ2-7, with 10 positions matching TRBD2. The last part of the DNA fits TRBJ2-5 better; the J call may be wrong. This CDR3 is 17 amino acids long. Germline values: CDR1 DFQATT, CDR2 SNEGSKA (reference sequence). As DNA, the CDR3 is TGCAGTGCTAGAGATTTAACTAGCGGGACGATTCGAGAGACCCAGTACTTC. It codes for CSARDLTSGTIRETQYF.

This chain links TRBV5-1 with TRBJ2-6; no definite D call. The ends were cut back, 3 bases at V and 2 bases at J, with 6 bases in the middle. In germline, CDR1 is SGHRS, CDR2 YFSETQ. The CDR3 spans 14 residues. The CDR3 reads CASSYRAGANVLTF. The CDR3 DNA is TGCGCCAGCAGCTATAGGGCTGGGGCCAACGTCCTGACTTTC. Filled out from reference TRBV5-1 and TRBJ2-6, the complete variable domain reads KAGVTQTPRYLIKTRGQQVTLSCSPISGHRSVSWYQQTPGQGLQFLFEYFSETQRNKGNFPGRFSGRQFSNSRSEMNVSTLELGDSALYLCASSYRAGANVLTFGAGSRLTVL.

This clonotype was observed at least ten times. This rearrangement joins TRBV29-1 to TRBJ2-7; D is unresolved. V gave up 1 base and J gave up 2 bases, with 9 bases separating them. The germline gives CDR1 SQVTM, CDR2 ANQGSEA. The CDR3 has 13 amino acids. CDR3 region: CSVEVGSPYEQYF. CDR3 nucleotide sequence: TGCAGCGTTGAAGTGGGTTCCCCCTACGAGCAGTACTTC.

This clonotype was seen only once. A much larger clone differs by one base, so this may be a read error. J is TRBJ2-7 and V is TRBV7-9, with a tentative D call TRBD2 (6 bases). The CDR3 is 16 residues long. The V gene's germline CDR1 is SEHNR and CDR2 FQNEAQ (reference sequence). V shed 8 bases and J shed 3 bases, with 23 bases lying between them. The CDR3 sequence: CASGLPWAGSIYEQYF. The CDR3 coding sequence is TGTGCCAGCGGCCTCCCTTGGGCGGGAAGTATCTACGAGCAGTACTTC.

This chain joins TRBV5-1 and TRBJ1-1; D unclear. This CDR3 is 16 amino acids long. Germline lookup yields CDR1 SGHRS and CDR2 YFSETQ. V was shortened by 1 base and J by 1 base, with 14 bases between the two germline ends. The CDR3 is CASSLLSGEGNTEAFF. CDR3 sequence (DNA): TGCGCCAGCAGCTTGTTATCCGGAGAAGGGAACACTGAAGCTTTCTTT.

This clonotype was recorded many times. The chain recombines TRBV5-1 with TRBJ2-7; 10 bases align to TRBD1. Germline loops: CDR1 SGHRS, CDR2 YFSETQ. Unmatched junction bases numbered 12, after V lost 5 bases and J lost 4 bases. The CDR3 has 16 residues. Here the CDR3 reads CASRQNPGQGKYEQYF. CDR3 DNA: TGCGCCAGCAGACAGAATCCGGGACAGGGGAAGTACGAGCAGTACTTC.

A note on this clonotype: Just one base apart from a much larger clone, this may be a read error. Here the CDR3 DNA reads TGTGCCAGCAGTGATATCATGGGCGGGGTCTACAATGAGCAGTACTTC. Amino acids: CASSDIMGGVYNEQYF. The chain uses TRBV25-1 and TRBJ2-7; a weak D match, TRBD2 (6 bases). The CDR3 has 16 residues. CDR1 and CDR2 (germline): MGHDK, SYGVNS. The germline V and J ends were trimmed by 3 bases and 7 bases, with 22 bases remaining between them.

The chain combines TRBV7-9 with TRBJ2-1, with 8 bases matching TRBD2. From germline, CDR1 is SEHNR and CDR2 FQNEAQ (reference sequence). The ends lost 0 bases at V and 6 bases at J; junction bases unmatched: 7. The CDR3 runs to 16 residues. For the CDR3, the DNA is TGTGCCAGCAGCTTAGCGACCGGGACTAGGGCCAATGAGCAGTTCTTC. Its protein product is CASSLATGTRANEQFF.

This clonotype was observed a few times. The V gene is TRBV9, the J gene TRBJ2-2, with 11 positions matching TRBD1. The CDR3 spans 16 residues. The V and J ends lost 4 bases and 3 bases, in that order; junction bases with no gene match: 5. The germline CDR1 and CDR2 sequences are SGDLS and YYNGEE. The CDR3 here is CASSWDRGAYTGELFF. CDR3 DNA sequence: TGTGCCAGCAGCTGGGACAGGGGGGCTTACACCGGGGAGCTGTTTTTT.

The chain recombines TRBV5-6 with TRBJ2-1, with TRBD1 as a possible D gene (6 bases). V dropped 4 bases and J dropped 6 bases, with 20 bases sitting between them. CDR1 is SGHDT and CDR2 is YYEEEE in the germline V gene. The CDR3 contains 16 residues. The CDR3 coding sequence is TGTGCCAGCAGCGAGCAGGGGCTAAAAGGGGGCAATGAGCAGTTCTTC. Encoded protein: CASSEQGLKGGNEQFF.

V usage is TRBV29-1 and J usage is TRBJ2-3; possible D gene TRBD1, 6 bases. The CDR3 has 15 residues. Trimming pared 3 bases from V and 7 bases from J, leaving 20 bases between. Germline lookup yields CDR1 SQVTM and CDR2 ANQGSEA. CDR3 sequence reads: CSVEESGDQGHTQYF. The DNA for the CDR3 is TGCAGCGTTGAGGAATCCGGGGACCAGGGGCATACGCAGTATTTT.

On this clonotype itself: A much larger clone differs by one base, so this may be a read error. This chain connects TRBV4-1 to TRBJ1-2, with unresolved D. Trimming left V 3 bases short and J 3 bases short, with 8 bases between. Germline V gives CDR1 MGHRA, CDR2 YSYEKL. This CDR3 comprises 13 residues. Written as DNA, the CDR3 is TGCGCCAGCAGCCACGGGGAGGACTATGGCTACACCTTC. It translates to CASSHGEDYGYTF.

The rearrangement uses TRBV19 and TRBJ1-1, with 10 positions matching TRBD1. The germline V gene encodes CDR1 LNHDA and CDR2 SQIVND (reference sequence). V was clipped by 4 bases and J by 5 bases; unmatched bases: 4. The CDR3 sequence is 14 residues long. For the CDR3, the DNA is TGTGCCAGTAGTACGACAGGGGGCCGGACTGAAGCTTTCTTT. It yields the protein CASSTTGGRTEAFF.

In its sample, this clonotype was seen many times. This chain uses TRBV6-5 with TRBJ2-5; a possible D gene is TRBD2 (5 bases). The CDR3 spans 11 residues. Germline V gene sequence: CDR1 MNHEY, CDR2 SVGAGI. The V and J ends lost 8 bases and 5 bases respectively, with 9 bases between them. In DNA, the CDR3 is TGTGCCAGCCTGGAGGCGGAGACCCAGTACTTC. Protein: CASLEAETQYF.